Following are 21 T cell receptor beta chains from one sample sequenced in a study of cytotoxic CD8 clonotypes in ibrutinib-treated CLL. Sequencing used immunoSEQ multiplex PCR; TCRdb keeps in-frame clones, though not all of them. The sample includes about 50,000 clones, 57% of them seen just once. This specimen was PBMCs, taken after 24 months of ibrutinib treatment. Every receptor here comes from a human donor with chronic lymphocytic leukemia.

This clone was picked up a small number of times. The chain has TRBV7-9 and TRBJ1-4; D gene unclear. The germline V gene encodes CDR1 SEHNR and CDR2 FQNEAQ (reference sequence). The CDR3 runs to 14 residues. The V end lost 2 bases, the J end lost 6 bases, and 10 bases lay between the germline ends. The CDR3 DNA sequence: TGTGCCAGCAGCTTAACGAGTCGTGATGAAAAACTGTTTTTT. Encoded protein: CASSLTSRDEKLFF.

The chain carries TRBV10-3 and TRBJ2-1, with 9 bases lining up with TRBD1. The V gene end was trimmed by 5 bases and the J gene end by 7 bases; junction bases not matched to a gene: 6. The CDR3 is made up of 14 amino acids. The germline V gene has CDR1 ENHRY and CDR2 SYGVKD. The CDR3 reads CAISPGQGLNEQFF. CDR3 in DNA: TGTGCCATCAGTCCGGGACAGGGACTAAATGAGCAGTTCTTC.

The chain carries TRBV4-1 and TRBJ1-3; 8 nucleotides line up with TRBD1. The J segment lost 0 bases and the V segment lost 4 bases, leaving 5 bases of the junction unmatched. Germline CDR1 reads MGHRA; CDR2 reads YSYEKL. This CDR3 is 16 amino acids long. In DNA, the CDR3 is TGCGCCAGCAGCCTGACAGGGGAAGGCTCTGGAAACACCATATATTTT. Residues: CASSLTGEGSGNTIYF.

The rearrangement links TRBV5-4 to TRBJ2-3; 9 bases are a match to TRBD2. The CDR3 consists of 15 residues. Per germline, CDR1 SGHNT and CDR2 YYREEE (reference sequence). Trimming removed 4 bases from V and 4 bases from J; junction bases left unmatched: 7. The CDR3 loop reads CASSLAGGPADTQYF. CDR3 in DNA: TGTGCCAGCAGCCTCGCGGGGGGGCCCGCAGATACGCAGTATTTT.

This clone was recorded many times. The chain combines TRBV13 with TRBJ1-1; D is perhaps TRBD1 (5 bases). The CDR3 extends over 16 amino acids. V dropped 6 bases and J dropped 4 bases, with 21 bases sitting between them. Germline lookup yields CDR1 PRHDT and CDR2 FYEKMQ (reference sequence). In DNA form, the CDR3 reads TGTGCCAGCAGTGGTGGGATGGGACGGCGGGGCACTGAAGCTTTCTTT. Protein product: CASSGGMGRRGTEAFF.

This clone showed up just a few times. The chain has TRBV6-1 and TRBJ2-5, with TRBD2 identical over 9 bases. J lost 6 bases, V lost 6 bases, and 11 bases had no gene match. This CDR3 is built from 15 residues. Looked up from germline, CDR1 is MNHNS and CDR2 is SASEGT. This CDR3 reads CASSPTGGGAQTQYF. The CDR3 DNA sequence: TGTGCCAGCAGCCCCACCGGCGGGGGGGCACAGACCCAGTACTTC.

The rearrangement joins TRBV2 to TRBJ2-2, with D perhaps TRBD1 (5 bases). Trimming took 4 bases from V and 4 from J, leaving 13 bases between them. The germline CDR1 and CDR2 sequences are SNHLY and FYNNEI. The CDR3 covers 15 residues. The CDR3 sequence: CASSAQGRVTGELFF. CDR3 DNA: TGTGCCAGCAGTGCCCAGGGCAGAGTCACCGGGGAGCTGTTTTTT.

This clone has only a few counts. This chain links TRBV6-5 with TRBJ2-7; D remains unclear. This CDR3 has 13 residues. Trimming took 6 bases from V and 0 from J, leaving 9 bases between them. Germline-derived CDR1 and CDR2 are MNHEY and SVGAGI. The CDR3 protein is CASRRPASYEQYF. Here the CDR3 DNA reads TGTGCCAGCAGACGGCCGGCCTCCTACGAGCAGTACTTC.

CDR3 nucleotides: TGTGCCAGCAGCCCCGGGACTACTCCCTACGAGCAGTACTTC. It encodes CASSPGTTPYEQYF. The chain has TRBV7-6 and TRBJ2-7; TRBD2 aligns across 7 bases. The germline V gene has CDR1 SGHVS and CDR2 FNYEAQ. The CDR3 covers 14 residues. V shed 5 bases and J 2 bases; nucleotides not matched to a gene: 6.

This sequence joins TRBV5-6 and TRBJ1-1, with D unclear. The length of the CDR3 is 13 residues. The V and J ends lost 0 bases and 7 bases respectively, with 10 bases between them. Germline lookup yields CDR1 SGHDT and CDR2 YYEEEE. The CDR3 nucleotides read TGTGCCAGCAGCTTGGATGGATTCGGTGAAGCTTTCTTT. Its protein is CASSLDGFGEAFF. Supplemented by reference TRBV5-6 and TRBJ1-1, the full variable domain reads DAGVTQSPTHLIKTRGQQVTLRCSPKSGHDTVSWYQQALGQGPQFIFQYYEEEERQRGNFPDRFSGHQFPNYSSELNVNALLLGDSALYLCASSLDGFGEAFFGQGTRLTVV.

The chain employs TRBV6-1 and TRBJ1-2; D gene unclear. The CDR3 extends over 14 amino acids. Trimming shortened V by 6 bases and J by 5 bases, and 16 bases separated the two germline ends. Germline assignment: CDR1 MNHNS and CDR2 SASEGT. The CDR3 sequence: CASRQLGGLYGYTF. The DNA for the CDR3 is TGTGCCAGCAGGCAGTTAGGAGGACTATATGGCTACACCTTC.

The chain carries TRBV9 and TRBJ2-7; D might be TRBD1 (5 bases). CDR1 SGDLS and CDR2 YYNGEE come from the germline V gene. Trimming shortened V by 0 bases and J by 5 bases, and 12 bases separated the two germline ends. The CDR3 sequence is 14 residues long. CDR3 loop: CASSVGRVRNEQYF. The CDR3 nucleotides are TGTGCCAGCAGCGTAGGCAGGGTGAGGAACGAGCAGTACTTC.

This chain connects TRBV5-1 to TRBJ1-2, with a tentative D call TRBD1 (5 bases). Trimming took 0 bases from V and 8 from J, leaving 11 bases between them. Germline CDR1 reads SGHRS; CDR2 reads YFSETQ. The CDR3 has 13 amino acids. The CDR3 nucleotides read TGCGCCAGCAGCTTGGGGCCAGGGCAGGGCTACACCTTC. As protein: CASSLGPGQGYTF.

The CDR3 coding sequence is TGTGCCAGTAGTCCTTATCAAGCAGGGCAGCCCCAGCATTTT. It specifies CASSPYQAGQPQHF. The genes are TRBV19 and TRBJ1-5, with D possibly matching TRBD1 (5 bases). The V end lost 5 bases, the J end lost 7 bases, and 15 bases lay between the germline ends. Germline assignment: CDR1 LNHDA and CDR2 SQIVND (reference sequence). This CDR3 contains 14 residues.

This clone was counted at least ten times. J is TRBJ1-2 and V is TRBV5-1; D is ambiguous. Trimming shortened V by 0 bases and J by 8 bases, and 8 bases separated the two germline ends. The CDR3 runs to 12 residues. CDR1 and CDR2 from the germline V gene are SGHRS and YFSETQ. CDR3 residues: CASSLGFEGYTF. The CDR3 nucleotides are TGCGCCAGCAGCTTGGGGTTTGAGGGCTACACCTTC.

The rearrangement uses TRBV6-5 and TRBJ2-7; D is undetermined. V dropped 4 bases and J dropped 2 bases, with 9 bases sitting between them. The V gene's germline CDR1 is MNHEY and CDR2 SVGAGI. This CDR3 spans 13 amino acids. CDR3 DNA sequence: TGTGCCAGCAGTTCGTTGGGCCCCTACGAGCAGTACTTC. Protein: CASSSLGPYEQYF.

Regarding this clone: This CDR3 is missing its conserved last phenylalanine or tryptophan, likely due to a read error. No DNA is shown, since the ends of the CDR3 on it are uncertain; the CDR3 is the one TCRdb lists. The genes are TRBV4-1 and TRBJ2-4; the table's D call of TRBD1 was not tested on the DNA. Germline CDR1 MGHRA, CDR2 YSYEKL. Termini included, the CDR3 measures 11 amino acids. CDR3 in amino acids: CASSQKDRGRV.

The V and J genes are TRBV2 and TRBJ1-5; D is unclear. This CDR3 comprises 13 residues. Trimming removed 3 bases at V and 4 bases at J, with 7 bases between. Germline V gene sequence: CDR1 SNHLY, CDR2 FYNNEI. The CDR3 spells CASSDWGNQPQHF. DNA of the CDR3: TGTGCCAGCAGTGATTGGGGAAATCAGCCCCAGCATTTT.

The CDR3 sequence: CATHPTGGYEQYF. CDR3 in DNA: TGTGCCACTCACCCGACAGGGGGCTACGAGCAGTACTTC. This chain links TRBV27 with TRBJ2-7; 9 positions agree with TRBD1. The germline V gene encodes CDR1 MNHEY and CDR2 SMNVEV (reference sequence). The CDR3 runs 13 residues. V lost 10 bases, J lost 3 bases, and 7 bases stayed unmatched.

V gene TRBV29-1 combines with J gene TRBJ1-1; perhaps TRBD1 as D (6 bases). V lost 7 bases and J lost 6, with 21 bases in between. The CDR3 consists of 14 residues. CDR1 is SQVTM, CDR2 ANQGSEA, per germline. CDR3 nucleotide sequence: TGCAGCGCCTCCCTGGAAGTCGGGGGCTCTGAAGCTTTCTTT. Translation: CSASLEVGGSEAFF.

V and J are TRBV2 and TRBJ1-2; 8 nucleotides match TRBD1. The length of the CDR3 is 13 residues. V lost 8 bases and J lost 6; bases outside the gene matches: 8. Per germline, CDR1 SNHLY and CDR2 FYNNEI. CDR3 protein: CASRLDRGNGYTF. The DNA for the CDR3 is TGTGCCAGCCGCCTAGACAGGGGAAATGGCTACACCTTC.